This entry describes one T cell receptor beta chain. Time point meaning: cycle 4 day 1 (C4D1), after five to seven weeks of nivolumab. Each patient experienced a relapse that followed autologous stem cell transplantation, and brentuximab vedotin exposure varied. This sample was included in a study of PD-1 blockade in classical Hodgkin lymphoma. Repertoires were generated with immunoSEQ multiplex PCR, while TCRdb's copy carries only in-frame clones and drops some. The data contain about 89,000 clones, about nine tenths of them singletons. The CDR3 has 16 amino acids. Sequencing used peripheral blood mononuclear cells (PBMCs), obtained before the fourth cycle of nivolumab. The rearrangement uses TRBV21-1 and TRBJ1-6. TRBV21-1 represents a pseudogene. This TCR was recovered from a human donor with classical Hodgkin lymphoma. The DNA of the CDR3 is TGTGCCAGCAGCTCTGACGGAGGCTCCTATAATTCACCCCTCCACTTT. Protein sequence: CASSSDGGSYNSPLHF.